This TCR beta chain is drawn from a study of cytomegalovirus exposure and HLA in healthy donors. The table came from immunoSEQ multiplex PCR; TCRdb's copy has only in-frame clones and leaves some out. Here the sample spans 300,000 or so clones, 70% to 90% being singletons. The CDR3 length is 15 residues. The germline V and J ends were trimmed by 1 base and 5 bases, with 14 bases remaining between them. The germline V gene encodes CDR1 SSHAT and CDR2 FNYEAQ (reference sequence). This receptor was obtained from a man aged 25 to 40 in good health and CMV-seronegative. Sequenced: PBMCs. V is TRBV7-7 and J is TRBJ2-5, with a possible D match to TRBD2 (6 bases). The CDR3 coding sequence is TGTGCCAGCAGCTTAGAAGTCGACGGAGGGGAGACCCAGTACTTC. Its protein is CASSLEVDGGETQYF.